This T cell receptor (beta chain) was identified during a study of OX40 agonist ivuxolimab in advanced cancers. The assay was immunoSEQ multiplex PCR, and TCRdb's table has in-frame clones only and misses some. The profile shows about 21,000 clones, about 85% of them singletons. V gave up 6 bases and J gave up 2 bases; unmatched junction bases: 7. Germline V CDR1 and CDR2: LNHDA, SQIVND (reference sequence). There are 14 residues in the CDR3. The sample here was CD4+ or CD8+ T cells sorted from blood, taken in a trial of the OX40 agonist ivuxolimab. The sequence came from an adult with an advanced solid tumor such as melanoma, head and neck, liver or kidney cancer. This chain uses TRBV19 with TRBJ2-7; 7 bases agree with TRBD1. This CDR3 reads CASSRQGRAYEQYF. The CDR3 DNA is TGTGCCAGTAGCCGACAGGGTAGGGCCTACGAGCAGTACTTC.